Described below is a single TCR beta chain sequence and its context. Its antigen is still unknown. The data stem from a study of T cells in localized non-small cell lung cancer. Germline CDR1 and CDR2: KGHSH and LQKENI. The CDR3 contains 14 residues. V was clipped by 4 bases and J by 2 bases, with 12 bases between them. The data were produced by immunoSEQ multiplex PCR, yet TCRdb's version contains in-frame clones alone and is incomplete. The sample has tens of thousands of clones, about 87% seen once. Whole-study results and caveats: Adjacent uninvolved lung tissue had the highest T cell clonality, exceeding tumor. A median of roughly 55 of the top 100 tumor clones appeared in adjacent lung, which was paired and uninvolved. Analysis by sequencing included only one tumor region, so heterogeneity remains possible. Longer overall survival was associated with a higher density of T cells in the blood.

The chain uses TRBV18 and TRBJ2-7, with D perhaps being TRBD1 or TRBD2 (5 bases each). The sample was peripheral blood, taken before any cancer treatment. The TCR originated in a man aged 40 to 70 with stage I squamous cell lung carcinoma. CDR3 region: CASSLGTVTYEQYF. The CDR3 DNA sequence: TGTGCCAGCTCACTCGGGACGGTCACCTACGAGCAGTACTTC.